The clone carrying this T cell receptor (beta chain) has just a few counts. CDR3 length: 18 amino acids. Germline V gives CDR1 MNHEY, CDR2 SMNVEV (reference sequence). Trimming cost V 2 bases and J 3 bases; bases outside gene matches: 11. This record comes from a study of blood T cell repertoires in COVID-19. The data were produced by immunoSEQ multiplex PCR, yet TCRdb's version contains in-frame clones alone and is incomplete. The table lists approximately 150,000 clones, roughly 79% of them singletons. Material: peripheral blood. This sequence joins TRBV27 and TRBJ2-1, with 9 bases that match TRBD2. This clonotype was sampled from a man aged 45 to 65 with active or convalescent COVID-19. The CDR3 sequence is CASSLQEREDLFYNEQFF. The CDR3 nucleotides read TGTGCCAGCAGTTTACAAGAGCGGGAGGACCTCTTCTACAATGAGCAGTTCTTC.